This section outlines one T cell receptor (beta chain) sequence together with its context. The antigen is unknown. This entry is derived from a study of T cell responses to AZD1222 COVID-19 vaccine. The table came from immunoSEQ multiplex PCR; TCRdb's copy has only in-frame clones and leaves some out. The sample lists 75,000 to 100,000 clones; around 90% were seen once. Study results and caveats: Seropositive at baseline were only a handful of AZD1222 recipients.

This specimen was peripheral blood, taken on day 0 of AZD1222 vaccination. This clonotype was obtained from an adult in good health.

The DNA for the CDR3 is TGTGCCAGCAGCTTGGAGGCGGGTATGGAGACCCAGTACTTC. This translates into CASSLEAGMETQYF. The chain carries TRBV5-5 and TRBJ2-5, with D possibly TRBD2 on 5 matching bases. The CDR3 has 14 residues. Germline V lookup: CDR1 SGHKS, CDR2 YYEKEE (reference sequence). V shed 0 bases and J shed 5 bases, with 11 bases lying between them. Variable domain in full (rest from reference TRBV5-5 and TRBJ2-5): DAGVTQSPTHLIKTRGQQVTLRCSPISGHKSVSWYQQVLGQGPQFIFQYYEKEERGRGNFPDRFSARQFPNYSSELNVNALLLGDSALYLCASSLEAGMETQYFGPGTRLLVL.